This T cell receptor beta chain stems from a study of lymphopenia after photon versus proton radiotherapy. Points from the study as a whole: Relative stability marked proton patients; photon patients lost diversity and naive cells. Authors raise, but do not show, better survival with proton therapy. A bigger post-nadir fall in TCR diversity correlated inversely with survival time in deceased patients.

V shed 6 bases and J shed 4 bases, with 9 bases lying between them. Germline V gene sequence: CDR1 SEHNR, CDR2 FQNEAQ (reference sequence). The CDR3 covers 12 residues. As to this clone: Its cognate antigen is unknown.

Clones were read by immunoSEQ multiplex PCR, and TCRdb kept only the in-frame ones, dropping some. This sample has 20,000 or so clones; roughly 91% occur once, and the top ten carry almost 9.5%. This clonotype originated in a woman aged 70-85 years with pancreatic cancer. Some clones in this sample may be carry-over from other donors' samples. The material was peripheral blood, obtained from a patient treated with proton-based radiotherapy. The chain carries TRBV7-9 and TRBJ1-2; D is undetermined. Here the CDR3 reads CASRGVGYGYTF. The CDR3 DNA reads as TGTGCCAGCAGGGGAGTCGGCTATGGCTACACCTTC.